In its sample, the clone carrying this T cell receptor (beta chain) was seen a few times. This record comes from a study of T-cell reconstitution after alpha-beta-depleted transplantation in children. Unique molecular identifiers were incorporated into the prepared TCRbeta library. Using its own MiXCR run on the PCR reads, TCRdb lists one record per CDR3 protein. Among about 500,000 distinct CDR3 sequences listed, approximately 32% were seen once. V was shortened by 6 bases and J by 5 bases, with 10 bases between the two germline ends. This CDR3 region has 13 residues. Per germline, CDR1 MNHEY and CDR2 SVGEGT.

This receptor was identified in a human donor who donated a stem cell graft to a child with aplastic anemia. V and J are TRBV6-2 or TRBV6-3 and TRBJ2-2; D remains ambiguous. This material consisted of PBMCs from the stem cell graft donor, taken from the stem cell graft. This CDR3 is CASSQSTTGELFF. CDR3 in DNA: TGTGCCAGCAGCCAGAGTACGACCGGGGAGCTGTTTTTT.